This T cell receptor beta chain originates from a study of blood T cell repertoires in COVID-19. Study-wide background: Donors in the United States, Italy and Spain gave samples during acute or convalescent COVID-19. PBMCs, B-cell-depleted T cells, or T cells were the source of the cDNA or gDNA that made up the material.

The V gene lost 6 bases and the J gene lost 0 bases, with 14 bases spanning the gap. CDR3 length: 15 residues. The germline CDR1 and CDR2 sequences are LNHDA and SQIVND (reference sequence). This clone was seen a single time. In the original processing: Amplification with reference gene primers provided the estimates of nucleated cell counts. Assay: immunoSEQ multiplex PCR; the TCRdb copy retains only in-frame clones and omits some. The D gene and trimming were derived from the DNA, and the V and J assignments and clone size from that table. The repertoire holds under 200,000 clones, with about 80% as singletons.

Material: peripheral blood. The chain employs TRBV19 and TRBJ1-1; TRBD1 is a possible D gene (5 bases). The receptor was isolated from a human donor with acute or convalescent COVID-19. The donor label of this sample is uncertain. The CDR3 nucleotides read TGTGCCAGTAGGCCACCAGGCAGGGTGAACACTGAAGCTTTCTTT. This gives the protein CASRPPGRVNTEAFF. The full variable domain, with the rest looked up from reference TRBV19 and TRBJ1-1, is DGGITQSPKYLFRKEGQNVTLSCEQNLNHDAMYWYRQDPGQGLRLIYYSQIVNDFQKGDIAEGYSVSREKKESFPLTVTSAQKNPTAFYLCASRPPGRVNTEAFFGQGTRLTVV.